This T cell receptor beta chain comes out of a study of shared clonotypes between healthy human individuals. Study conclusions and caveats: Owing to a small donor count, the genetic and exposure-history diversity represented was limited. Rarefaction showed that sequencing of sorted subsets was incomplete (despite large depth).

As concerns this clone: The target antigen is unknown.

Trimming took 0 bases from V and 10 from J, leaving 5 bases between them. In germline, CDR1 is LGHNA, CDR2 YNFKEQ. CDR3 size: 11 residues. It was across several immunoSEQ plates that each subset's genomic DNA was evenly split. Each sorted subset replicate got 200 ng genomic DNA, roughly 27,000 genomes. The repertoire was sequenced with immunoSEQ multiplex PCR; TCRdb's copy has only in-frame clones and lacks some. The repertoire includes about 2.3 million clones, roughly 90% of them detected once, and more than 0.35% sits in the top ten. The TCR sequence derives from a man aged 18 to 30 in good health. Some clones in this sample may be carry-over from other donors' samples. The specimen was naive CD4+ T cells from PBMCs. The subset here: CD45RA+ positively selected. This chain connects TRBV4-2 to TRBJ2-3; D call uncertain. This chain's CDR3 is CASSQDGAQYF. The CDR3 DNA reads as TGTGCCAGCAGCCAAGATGGGGCGCAGTATTTT.